The T cell receptor (beta chain) under discussion was sequenced for a study of cytomegalovirus exposure and HLA in healthy donors. In the case of this clone: Its target is unknown.

PCR primers comprised 60 Vbeta and 13 Jbeta primers. Sequencing was performed with immunoSEQ multiplex PCR; in TCRdb, only in-frame clones are kept and a portion is missing. The repertoire includes about 160,000 clones, more than 65% of them detected once, and around 1.5% sits in the top ten. Overall study findings and caveats: The records held CMV serostatus as the only immune exposure information.

The CDR3 covers 17 residues. Germline values: CDR1 SSHAT, CDR2 FNYEAQ (reference sequence). The V end was cut by 5 bases, the J end by 7 bases, with 24 bases between. This clonotype originated in a male donor in good health and CMV-seronegative. The V call is TRBV7-7, the J call TRBJ2-1; D remains unclear. Sequences were obtained from PBMCs. The CDR3 DNA reads as TGTGCCAGCAGCCCCACTGCCGGTGCTCAGGCCGTGAATGAGCAGTTCTTC. Protein sequence: CASSPTAGAQAVNEQFF.